This T cell receptor beta chain stems from a study of blood T cells in healthy people across ages (dated by TCRdb to the mid-2010s). Context from the whole study: In model experiments, template switching captured about one uniquely barcoded TCR beta cDNA molecule for every two T cells. Age-related changes in TCR beta repertoire diversity were measured in the study by deep sequencing normalized with unique cDNA molecular identifiers. The donors were divided into four age groups: young (average about 15 years), middle-aged (approximately 39), aged (about 60) and long-lived (82). To avoid experimental bias, donors of different ages were spread randomly across the sequencing lanes. For two donors (one aged 18 to 29 and one aged 80 or older), the study analyzed two additional independent replicas of 1 million unique cDNA reads from the same blood draw. The investigation overall reported the following: Compared with the aged group, more naive CD4+ T cells, fewer expanded clones and increased TCR diversity were shown by the long-lived group, suggesting age selection. Because the CMV infection status of the donors was unknown, age-related changes in expanded clonotypes may potentially have been confounded. The percentage of naive T cells measured by flow cytometry correlated strongly with observed TCR beta diversity. Observed TCR beta diversity per million T cells fell roughly linearly with age, and a significant reduction was already apparent by age roughly 41. Estimates of total diversity based on one million sequenced T cells were regarded as lower bounds and as underestimates. Conclusive comparison of naive and antigen-experienced compartments was prevented by the profiling of bulk unsorted PBMCs.

The library was obtained by 5' RACE. Sequencing instrument: Illumina HiSeq 2500. A second PCR of about 6 to 12 cycles was run with a J-beta primer mix and a sample-barcoded 5' primer. Each TCR beta cDNA molecule received a unique molecular identifier from a template-switch 5' adaptor carrying 12 random nucleotides. At least 3 million CDR3-containing paired-end reads were obtained from each sample. First-strand cDNA synthesis was performed from all RNA using the Mint cDNA synthesis kit, with priming by a TRBC-specific oligonucleotide. After uracil-DNA glycosylase treatment, a first 18-cycle PCR used universal primers M1SS and BC2_uni_R on all cDNA. Per the source publication's procedure: Each sample was normalized by randomly selecting 1 million high-quality reads, each carrying a distinct molecular identifier. Instead of being binned into consensus sequences, reads that shared molecular identifiers were thrown out. MiTCR, with a Q25 quality threshold and the strictest error-elimination algorithm, was used for CDR3 identification, clonotype clustering and error correction. A nonparametric unseen species model using Euler transformation provided a lower-bound estimate of total TCR beta diversity. Using fastp trimming at Q25 and MiXCR clonotype assembly, TCRdb reanalyzed the public sequencing data and kept in-frame beta chains. When rows share a CDR3 protein, they turn into one entry using the most common DNA and genes. The V and J calls come from TCRdb's annotation, not from the publication. A total of hundreds of thousands of distinct CDR3 sequences appear in this sample, approximately 60% of them only once. The ten biggest clones cover roughly 24% of the sample.

This clonotype was seen ten or more times. Its target antigen remains unknown. Base qualities are not recorded, but no much larger clone differs from it by a single base. Relative to germline, V is missing 4 bases and J is missing 6 bases, with 3 bases of the junction outside any gene match. Including cysteine and phenylalanine, the CDR3 has 12 amino acids. Just the 36-base CDR3 DNA is kept, in frame starting at base 1. The approximately 39 donors, aged about 6 to 100 years, were systemically healthy Caucasian individuals from Russia. Approximately 10 milliliters of peripheral blood were collected from each donor into EDTA-treated Vacutainer tubes. Ficoll-Paque density-gradient centrifugation was used to isolate PBMCs, with at least 6 million per sample. Total RNA, at least 5 micrograms per sample, was extracted from PBMCs with Trizol reagent. Naive CD45RAhigh/CD27high T cell percentages were measured by flow cytometry on a PBMC aliquot from every donor.

The sample taken for sequencing was blood. The clonotype comes from a man aged 35-49 years in good health. In this chain, TRBV12-3 or TRBV12-4 is recombined with TRBJ2-7; TRBD1 matches 7 bases in the middle. CDR3 loop: CASSYGTAEQYF. In nucleotide form, the sequence is TGTGCCAGCAGTTACGGGACAGCCGAGCAGTACTTC.